This TCR beta chain was recorded in a study of Ad26.COV2.S vaccination and SARS-CoV-2 variants. As for the study in general: Administration of Ad26.COV2.S was intramuscular, either once or twice 56 days apart.

The germline V and J ends were trimmed by 2 bases and 0 bases, with 10 bases remaining between them. Germline lookup yields CDR1 KGHSH and CDR2 LQKENI. The CDR3 is made up of 15 amino acids. Measured with immunoSEQ multiplex PCR; TCRdb has only the in-frame clones, and not every one. The data contain 440,000 or so clones, about 89% of them seen just once; the ten biggest clones take up 1.7%. Study findings and constraints: The study found higher spike-specific TCR breadth in vaccine than placebo recipients. Substantial response breadth was reportedly seen for spike-specific CD8+ and CD4+ T cells after vaccination.

Treatment described: roughly 18 received Ad26.COV2.S at low or high dose, single or two shots; 5 received placebo; per-sample allocation not given. All samples were drawn on day 63, counting from the first vaccine or placebo injection. Details on this clone: What it binds is unknown.

Specimen: peripheral blood, collected in a trial of Ad26.COV2.S vaccine versus placebo. This TCR was recovered from a person aged 18-65 years who received the Ad26.COV2.S COVID-19 vaccine or a placebo. This sequence joins TRBV18 and TRBJ1-1; D gene unclear. Here the CDR3 DNA reads TGTGCCAGCTCACCATCCACGGACTTGAACACTGAAGCTTTCTTT. It codes for CASSPSTDLNTEAFF.